Listed below are T cell receptor beta chains from one sample, sequenced in a study of T cells after yellow fever vaccination. TCRdb passed the 5' RACE reads through MiXCR, listing each CDR3 protein once. The table records about 140,000 distinct CDR3 sequences, 6.6% of them present only once. Sequencing used CD4+ T cells sorted from PBMCs, obtained 10 days after the yellow fever booster vaccination. These TCRs come from a man aged 25 to 40 who received the YFV17D yellow fever vaccine. Each CDR3 is given with its conserved first and last residue. D genes are given only for firm matches. Clone size is given for some rows only: seen once, a few or many times, or a class if the clone is expanded.

size | D | J | V | DNA | CDR3
many | . | TRBJ2-3 | TRBV27 | TGTGCCAGCAGCAAATCCTCTAGCGACTGGCGGGATACGCAGTATTTT | CASSKSSSDWRDTQYF
many | . | TRBJ2-1 | TRBV5-1 | TGCGCCAGCAGCTACAGTAGATCGGGACCCCGCCCCTACAATGAGCAGTTCTTC | CASSYSRSGPRPYNEQFF
many | . | TRBJ1-2 | TRBV6-1 | TGTGCCAGCAGTGAACAGGGAGACTATGGCTACACCTTC | CASSEQGDYGYTF
many | TRBD2 | TRBJ2-1 | TRBV4-1 | TGCGCCAGCAGCCAAGGTATACTAGCGGCGGCCTACAATGAGCAGTTCTTC | CASSQGILAAAYNEQFF
. | . | TRBJ1-3 | TRBV18 | TGTGCCAGCTCACCACGAGAAGGGCTCGGGGGAAACACCATATATTTT | CASSPREGLGGNTIYF
. | TRBD2 | TRBJ2-1 | TRBV7-2 | TGTGCCAGCAGAAAAGGACTAGCGGGAGTTGATGAGCAGTTCTTC | CASRKGLAGVDEQFF
many | TRBD1 | TRBJ1-1 | TRBV4-2 | TGTGCCAGCAGCCAACCGACAGGGTTCGACACTGAAGCTTTCTTT | CASSQPTGFDTEAFF
many | . | TRBJ1-2 | TRBV24-1 | TGTGCCACCAGTGACTCTGTTACGAGTGGGACGAATGGCTACACCTTC | CATSDSVTSGTNGYTF
many | TRBD1 | TRBJ2-5 | TRBV6-5 | TGTGCCAGCAGATTAACAGGGGCCCAAGAGACCCAGTACTTC | CASRLTGAQETQYF
many | . | TRBJ2-7 | TRBV5-1 | TGCGCCAGCAGCGCACAGCTAGCGAACGAGCAGTACTTC | CASSAQLANEQYF
many | TRBD2 | TRBJ2-5 | TRBV6-1 | TGTGCCAGCAATGTCCAACTAGCGGGAGCCCGAGAGACCCAGTACTTC | CASNVQLAGARETQYF